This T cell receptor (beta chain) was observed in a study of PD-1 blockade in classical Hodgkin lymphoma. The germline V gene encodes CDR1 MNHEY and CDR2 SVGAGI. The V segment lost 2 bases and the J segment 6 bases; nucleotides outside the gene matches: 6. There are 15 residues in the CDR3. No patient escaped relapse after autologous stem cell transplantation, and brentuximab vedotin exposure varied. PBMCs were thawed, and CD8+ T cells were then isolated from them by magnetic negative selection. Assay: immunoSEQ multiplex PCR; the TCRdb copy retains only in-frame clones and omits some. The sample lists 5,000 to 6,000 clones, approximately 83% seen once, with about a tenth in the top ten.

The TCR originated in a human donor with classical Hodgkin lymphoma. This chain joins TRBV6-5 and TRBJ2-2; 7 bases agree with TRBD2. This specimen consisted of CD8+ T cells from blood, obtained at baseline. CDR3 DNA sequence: TGTGCCAGCAGTTACAGCACCCGGGGGGCCGGGGAGCTGTTTTTT. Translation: CASSYSTRGAGELFF.